The next 18 T cell receptor beta chains were all read from a single sample in a study of T cells in Graves' hyperthyroidism and ophthalmopathy. Amplification yielded TCR beta CDR3 regions, with RNA transcripts as the source. The study used the HTBI primer set for a first-round RT-PCR of the TCR CDR3. MiXCR, applied by TCRdb to the multiplex PCR reads, yields one record per CDR3 protein. The sample contains hundreds of thousands of distinct CDR3 sequences, more than 15% of which appear only once. The sequenced material came from blood. These receptor sequences come from a woman aged 40 to 50 with Graves' ophthalmopathy.

This clonotype was picked up many times. The chain uses TRBV12-3 or TRBV12-4 and TRBJ2-1, with TRBD1 matching over 7 bases. J gave up 10 bases and V 5 bases, and 5 bases lay outside the gene matches. The CDR3 has 12 residues. The CDR3 DNA sequence: TGTGCCAGCAGTCCGATGACAGGGGAGCAGTTCTTC. This codes for CASSPMTGEQFF.

This clonotype was detected a few times. V gene TRBV2 combines with J gene TRBJ1-5; D gene ambiguous. CDR1 and CDR2 (germline): SNHLY, FYNNEI. CDR3 size: 14 residues. V shed 3 bases and J shed 6 bases, with 12 bases lying between them. Here the CDR3 reads CASSDGAGAQPQHF. The CDR3 coding sequence is TGTGCCAGCAGTGACGGTGCGGGAGCTCAGCCCCAGCATTTT.

In this sample, this clonotype turned up a few times. J is TRBJ2-5 and V is TRBV30; TRBD2 matches 8 bases. The CDR3 loop spans 16 amino acids. Germline values: CDR1 GTSNPN, CDR2 SVGIG (reference sequence). The ends lost 2 bases at V and 2 bases at J; junction bases unmatched: 10. CDR3 sequence: CAWSRGTRGGQETQYF. DNA of the CDR3: TGTGCCTGGAGTCGCGGGACCCGGGGGGGACAAGAGACCCAGTACTTC.

This clonotype occurred many times. V is TRBV12-3 or TRBV12-4 and J is TRBJ2-7, with 12 bases aligning to TRBD1. The CDR3 is 14 amino acids. Unmatched junction bases numbered 2, after V lost 6 bases and J lost 2 bases. CDR3 DNA sequence: TGTGCCAGCAGGGGACAGGGGGCACCCTACGAGCAGTACTTC. This sequence encodes CASRGQGAPYEQYF.

This clonotype was recorded at least ten times. The CDR3 coding sequence is TGTGCCAACCCGCCGGCTACATCGGGTGGCTACACCTTC. It specifies CANPPATSGGYTF. The chain recombines TRBV2 with TRBJ1-2; D unclear. Trimming took 10 bases from V and 7 from J, leaving 19 bases between them. This CDR3 has 13 amino acids. The germline CDR1 and CDR2 sequences are SNHLY and FYNNEI.

The V gene is TRBV7-8, the J gene TRBJ2-3, with D possibly being TRBD1 or TRBD2 (5 bases each). With 0 bases removed from V and 3 bases from J, the gap between germline ends came to 16 bases. The V gene's germline CDR1 is SGHVS and CDR2 FQNEAQ. The CDR3 runs 17 residues. CDR3 nucleotide sequence: TGTGCCAGCAGCTTAGCAATTGGGGGAGAGGGAACAGATACGCAGTATTTT. Amino acids: CASSLAIGGEGTDTQYF.

This clonotype was seen a few times. The rearrangement uses TRBV19 and TRBJ1-5; a possible D gene is TRBD1 (6 bases). V dropped 6 bases and J dropped 5 bases, with 20 bases sitting between them. The CDR3 is made up of 16 amino acids. Per the germline V gene, CDR1 is LNHDA and CDR2 is SQIVND (reference sequence). The CDR3 protein is CASSSRDKGFDQPQHF. Here the CDR3 DNA reads TGTGCCAGTAGCTCCCGGGACAAAGGATTCGATCAGCCCCAGCATTTT.

As for this clonotype: This may arise from a read error, as a much more abundant clone is one base away. This chain joins TRBV12-3 or TRBV12-4 and TRBJ2-7; D is perhaps TRBD2 (5 bases). The assigned J gene may be wrong: the sequence end matches TRBJ2-1 better. This CDR3 comprises 12 residues. The CDR3 coding sequence is TGTGCCAGCAGTCGGGGTCCCTACGAGCAGTTCTTC. It yields the protein CASSRGPYEQFF.

This clonotype was detected ten times or more. The chain combines TRBV7-9 with TRBJ1-1, with D possibly matching TRBD1 (5 bases). V was clipped by 8 bases and J by 3 bases, with 13 bases between them. This CDR3 has 13 residues. Looked up from germline, CDR1 is SEHNR and CDR2 is FQNEAQ (reference sequence). The CDR3 loop reads CASSAQGDTEAFF. In DNA form, the CDR3 reads TGTGCCAGCTCGGCGCAAGGGGACACTGAAGCTTTCTTT. Based on the CDR3 plus reference TRBV7-9 and TRBJ1-1, the full variable domain is DTGVSQNPRHKITKRGQNVTFRCDPISEHNRLYWYRQTLGQGPEFLTYFQNEAQLEKSRLLSDRFSAERPKGSFSTLEIQRTEQGDSAMYLCASSAQGDTEAFFGQGTRLTVV.

This clonotype was seen only a few times. The chain joins TRBV27 to TRBJ2-3, with 8 bases identical to TRBD2. Germline assignment: CDR1 MNHEY and CDR2 SMNVEV (reference sequence). The J segment lost 8 bases and the V segment lost 5 bases, leaving 6 bases of the junction unmatched. The length of the CDR3 is 13 residues. The CDR3 nucleotides are TGTGCCAGCAGTACCGAGCTAGCGGGTACGCAGTATTTT. This encodes CASSTELAGTQYF.

The rearrangement links TRBV20-1 to TRBJ1-5; TRBD1 matches 8 bases. There are 16 residues in the CDR3. V was pared by 2 bases and J by 6 bases, with 12 bases of the junction left unmatched. The V gene's germline CDR1 is DFQATT and CDR2 SNEGSKA (reference sequence). The CDR3 nucleotides are TGCAGTGCTAGAAAAAGAGCGACAGGGGATTCTCAGCCCCAGCATTTT. As protein: CSARKRATGDSQPQHF.

The rearrangement links TRBV19 to TRBJ2-2; 9 bases are a match to TRBD1. The V gene's germline CDR1 is LNHDA and CDR2 SQIVND (reference sequence). The CDR3 consists of 14 residues. The V and J ends lost 8 bases and 3 bases, in that order; junction bases with no gene match: 4. DNA of the CDR3: TGTGCCAGTGGACAGGGGATGTACACCGGGGAGCTGTTTTTT. Protein: CASGQGMYTGELFF.

The chain recombines TRBV3-1 with TRBJ2-2, with unresolved D. The CDR3 has 14 amino acids. V was pared by 2 bases and J by 0 bases, with 4 bases between. From germline, CDR1 is LGHDT and CDR2 YNNKEL (reference sequence). The CDR3 loop reads CASSQMSNTGELFF. CDR3 DNA sequence: TGTGCCAGCAGCCAAATGTCGAACACCGGGGAGCTGTTTTTT.

This clonotype came up a few times. The chain has TRBV5-1 and TRBJ1-1; D is unclear. From germline, CDR1 is SGHRS and CDR2 YFSETQ. The CDR3 is made up of 14 amino acids. V lost 7 bases and J 1 base, leaving 14 bases between the germline ends. CDR3 in DNA: TGCGCCAGCCGATTAGGGCCCACGAACACTGAAGCTTTCTTT. Its protein product is CASRLGPTNTEAFF.

This clonotype occurred many times. The rearrangement links TRBV28 to TRBJ1-1; TRBD1 matches at 7 bases. This CDR3 has 12 amino acids. J was trimmed by 1 base and V by 11 bases; bases with no gene match: 4. CDR1 and CDR2 (germline): MDHEN, SYDVKM. CDR3 amino acids: CALQGGNTEAFF. As DNA, the CDR3 is TGTGCCCTCCAGGGGGGGAACACTGAAGCTTTCTTT.

This clonotype occurred a few times. This sequence joins TRBV5-5 and TRBJ1-3; D is perhaps TRBD1 (6 bases). The CDR3 is 17 residues long. Germline V lookup: CDR1 SGHKS, CDR2 YYEKEE (reference sequence). Trimming removed 4 bases at V and 0 bases at J, with 17 bases between. The CDR3 here is CASSPRGGGYSGNTIYF. The CDR3 DNA follows: TGTGCCAGCAGCCCCCGAGGGGGAGGATACTCTGGAAACACCATATATTTT. The whole variable domain, filled in from reference TRBV5-5 and TRBJ1-3, reads DAGVTQSPTHLIKTRGQQVTLRCSPISGHKSVSWYQQVLGQGPQFIFQYYEKEERGRGNFPDRFSARQFPNYSSELNVNALLLGDSALYLCASSPRGGGYSGNTIYFGEGSWLTVV.

This clonotype was observed many times. The CDR3 DNA reads TGTGCCAGCAGCGATACAGGGCCCTATGGCTACACCTTC. Translating gives CASSDTGPYGYTF. This rearrangement joins TRBV11-2 to TRBJ1-2; the D gene is possibly TRBD1 (6 bases). Trimming stripped 5 bases from V and 4 bases from J, with 11 bases between. This CDR3 spans 13 amino acids. Germline V CDR1 and CDR2: SGHAT, FQNNGV.

This clonotype was counted many times. This sequence joins TRBV6-1 and TRBJ2-1; 7 bases fit TRBD1. The CDR3 contains 18 residues. Unmatched junction bases numbered 17, after V lost 4 bases and J lost 5 bases. Germline V CDR1 and CDR2: MNHNS, SASEGT. CDR3 coding DNA: TGTGCCAGCAGTGTGGTATGGGACAGCCTAGTACCTGACAATGAGCAGTTCTTC. Translated: CASSVVWDSLVPDNEQFF.